The 19 T cell receptor beta chains given below trace back to one sample, sequenced in a study of T cells after yellow fever vaccination. Via MiXCR, TCRdb re-called the 5' RACE reads, giving one row per CDR3 protein. The sample lists 230,000 or so distinct CDR3 sequences, roughly 6.3% occurring once. Specimen: CD4+ T cells sorted from PBMCs, collected on the day of the yellow fever booster vaccination. These receptors all come from a man aged 30 to 45 who received the YFV17D yellow fever vaccine.

The sample holds many counts of this clonotype. The J gene is TRBJ2-7, the V gene TRBV6-5, with D unresolved. Trimming shortened V by 2 bases and J by 2 bases, and 13 bases separated the two germline ends. Germline values: CDR1 MNHEY, CDR2 SVGAGI. This CDR3 contains 15 residues. CDR3 sequence: CASSYENSPAYEQYF. In DNA, the CDR3 is TGTGCCAGCAGTTACGAGAACTCGCCCGCCTACGAGCAGTACTTC.

The chain employs TRBV20-1 and TRBJ2-7; TRBD2 agrees at 7 bases. V gave up 3 bases and J gave up 4 bases; unmatched junction bases: 6. This CDR3 has 13 residues. Germline CDR1 reads DFQATT; CDR2 reads SNEGSKA (reference sequence). The CDR3 DNA sequence: TGCAGTGCTAGGTCGCGGGAGTTATACGAGCAGTACTTC. Protein product: CSARSRELYEQYF.

At least ten counts were recorded for this clonotype. The chain joins TRBV7-3 to TRBJ2-3; 7 positions match TRBD2. The CDR3 sequence is 17 residues long. Germline CDR1 SGHTA, CDR2 FQGTGA. The trim removed 2 bases at V and 1 base at J, leaving 9 bases unmatched. CDR3 sequence reads: CASSLAGVNRGTDTQYF. CDR3 nucleotides: TGTGCCAGCAGCTTAGCGGGAGTGAATCGGGGCACAGATACGCAGTATTTT.

This clonotype occurred a few times. The chain uses TRBV7-2 and TRBJ2-7; D assignment may be TRBD1 or TRBD2 (6 bases each). V lost 1 base and J lost 2, with 12 bases in between. The germline V gene has CDR1 SGHTA and CDR2 FQGNSA. This CDR3 region has 15 residues. The CDR3: CASSLGGAGAYEQYF. For the CDR3, the DNA is TGTGCCAGCAGCTTAGGGGGGGCGGGTGCCTACGAGCAGTACTTC.

This clonotype was found many times. The chain links TRBV4-3 to TRBJ2-1, with 8 bases identical to TRBD1. CDR3 size: 16 residues. V was clipped by 1 base and J by 7 bases; unmatched bases: 9. Germline V gene sequence: CDR1 LGHNA, CDR2 YSLEER. CDR3 DNA sequence: TGCGCCAGCAGCCAAGTTGGGACAGGTTCAGGTAATGAGCAGTTCTTC. This sequence encodes CASSQVGTGSGNEQFF.

This clonotype was observed at least ten times. This chain connects TRBV14 to TRBJ2-1, with a weak D call TRBD2 (6 bases). The length of the CDR3 is 19 residues. Germline V lookup: CDR1 SGHDN, CDR2 FVKESK. V was cut by 2 bases and J by 4 bases, with 24 bases left in between. CDR3: CASSQYGKDYILGYNEQFF. The CDR3 DNA follows: TGTGCCAGCAGCCAATACGGGAAGGACTACATCTTGGGGTACAATGAGCAGTTCTTC. The complete variable domain, with remaining parts taken from reference TRBV14 and TRBJ2-1, reads EAGVTQFPSHSVIEKGQTVTLRCDPISGHDNLYWYRRVMGKEIKFLLHFVKESKQDESGMPNNRFLAERTGGTYSTLKVQPAELEDSGVYFCASSQYGKDYILGYNEQFFGPGTRLTVL.

This clonotype was observed a handful of times. Germline is not matched at one junction end, which may reflect a read error. The V gene is TRBV5-8, the J gene TRBJ2-4, with D maybe TRBD1 (5 bases). The CDR3 runs 11 residues. Germline V gene lookup returns CDR1 SGHTS and CDR2 YDEGEE. In DNA, the CDR3 is TGTGCCAGCAGTAACAGGCTGACGTTGGACTTC. Residues: CASSNRLTLDF.

This clonotype showed up many times. V gene TRBV12-3 or TRBV12-4 combines with J gene TRBJ1-2; D uncertain. CDR3 length equals 16 residues. With 3 bases removed from V and 5 bases from J, the gap between germline ends came to 19 bases. CDR3 sequence: CASSFGPPAYRYGYTF. DNA of the CDR3: TGTGCCAGCAGTTTCGGGCCCCCTGCCTACAGATATGGCTACACCTTC.

This clonotype was seen ten or more times. The V gene is TRBV4-3, the J gene TRBJ2-1; 8 bases fit TRBD2. J gave up 4 bases and V 0 bases, and 5 bases lay outside the gene matches. This CDR3 contains 16 residues. Germline V lookup: CDR1 LGHNA, CDR2 YSLEER. The CDR3 reads CASSQDFSGNYNEQFF. The CDR3 DNA sequence: TGCGCCAGCAGCCAAGATTTTAGCGGGAATTACAATGAGCAGTTCTTC.

The chain joins TRBV29-1 to TRBJ2-2, with TRBD2 matching 10 bases. Germline CDR1 reads SQVTM; CDR2 reads ANQGSEA. Germline trimming cut 1 base from V and 4 bases from J; bases unmatched to any gene: 9. The CDR3 covers 17 residues. The CDR3 region is CSVEGTAGGPGTGELFF. DNA for the CDR3: TGCAGCGTTGAAGGAACAGCGGGAGGGCCGGGCACCGGGGAGCTGTTTTTT.

The chain links TRBV20-1 to TRBJ1-3; D might be TRBD1 (6 bases). The CDR3 is made up of 16 amino acids. Looked up from germline, CDR1 is DFQATT and CDR2 is SNEGSKA (reference sequence). With 3 bases removed from V and 0 bases from J, the gap between germline ends came to 15 bases. The CDR3 protein is CSASGQPIYSGNTIYF. The CDR3 nucleotides read TGCAGTGCTAGTGGACAGCCGATTTACTCTGGAAACACCATATATTTT.

A few counts support this clonotype. The chain couples TRBV20-1 to TRBJ1-5; D is unresolved. Germline V CDR1 and CDR2: DFQATT, SNEGSKA (reference sequence). The CDR3 consists of 13 residues. V was trimmed by 0 bases and J by 4 bases, leaving 7 bases between them. CDR3 loop: CSARDMGNQPQHF. In nucleotides, the CDR3 is TGCAGTGCTAGAGATATGGGAAATCAGCCCCAGCATTTT.

A few counts support this clonotype. The CDR3 DNA follows: TGTGCCAGCAGCAAACAGGCTAGCGGGGCTTACAATGAGCAGTTCTTC. It is translated as CASSKQASGAYNEQFF. The genes are TRBV7-2 and TRBJ2-1; 9 nucleotides align to TRBD2. J was trimmed by 4 bases and V by 5 bases; bases with no gene match: 9. The CDR3 extends over 16 amino acids. The V gene's germline CDR1 is SGHTA and CDR2 FQGNSA.

The table lists this clonotype with a few counts. The V and J genes are TRBV5-1 and TRBJ2-7; D may be TRBD1 (6 bases). Per the germline V gene, CDR1 is SGHRS and CDR2 is YFSETQ. V lost 3 bases and J 0 bases, leaving 10 bases between the germline ends. The CDR3 consists of 14 residues. DNA for the CDR3: TGCGCCAGCAGCTGGGACACCGGCTCCTACGAGCAGTACTTC. Translation gives CASSWDTGSYEQYF.

The chain combines TRBV6-5 with TRBJ2-2; TRBD2 matches 10 bases. With 1 base clipped from V and 5 bases from J, the junction kept 10 bases outside the gene matches. CDR3 length: 18 residues. Germline V lookup: CDR1 MNHEY, CDR2 SVGAGI. The CDR3 sequence: CASSYYTPASGRTGELFF. The CDR3 nucleotides read TGTGCCAGCAGTTACTACACCCCCGCTAGCGGGAGAACCGGGGAGCTGTTTTTT.

There are many counts of this clonotype. The rearrangement links TRBV6-5 to TRBJ1-1, with unresolved D. CDR1 MNHEY and CDR2 SVGAGI come from the germline V gene. The CDR3 covers 13 residues. V lost 0 bases, J lost 5 bases, and 7 bases lay in between. The CDR3 DNA reads as TGTGCCAGCAGTTACTCGACGGTGACTGAAGCTTTCTTT. The encoded protein is CASSYSTVTEAFF.

The V call is TRBV10-3, the J call TRBJ2-7, with 7 bases matching TRBD2. From germline, CDR1 is ENHRY and CDR2 SYGVKD. The junction had 5 bases not matched to a gene; V was cut back by 0 bases and J by 3 bases. This CDR3 contains 15 residues. This CDR3 reads CAISESGGEIYEQYF. The CDR3 DNA reads TGTGCCATCAGTGAGTCGGGGGGGGAGATCTACGAGCAGTACTTC.

This clonotype was seen more than once but under ten times. This sequence joins TRBV5-6 and TRBJ2-3; 7 positions match TRBD2. The CDR3 extends over 15 amino acids. The germline CDR1 and CDR2 sequences are SGHDT and YYEEEE. The V and J ends lost 1 base and 4 bases, in that order; junction bases with no gene match: 6. The CDR3 is CASSLKAGAPDTQYF. The CDR3 DNA reads TGTGCCAGCAGCTTGAAGGCGGGAGCGCCAGATACGCAGTATTTT.

A few counts support this clonotype. This chain connects TRBV18 to TRBJ2-7; D perhaps matches TRBD1 (5 bases). The germline CDR1 and CDR2 sequences are KGHSH and LQKENI. Trimming shortened V by 3 bases and J by 0 bases, and 12 bases separated the two germline ends. CDR3 length: 15 residues. The CDR3: CASSPRTQSSYEQYF. The CDR3 region has the DNA TGTGCCAGCTCACCTCGGACACAGAGCTCCTACGAGCAGTACTTC.